What follows are 5 T cell receptor beta chains derived from one specimen sequenced in a study of shared clonotypes between healthy human individuals. Produced via immunoSEQ multiplex PCR; TCRdb's table is partial and in-frame only. The sample carries fewer than 700,000 clones, around 78% recorded once. Specimen: PBMCs. All receptors come from a woman aged 40 to 49 in good health. Some clones in this sample may be carry-over from other donors' samples.

This clone was picked up one time. The CDR3: CASSLAPGYEQYF. In nucleotides, the CDR3 is TGTGCCAGCAGCTTAGCCCCAGGGTACGAGCAGTACTTC. V gene TRBV11-2 combines with J gene TRBJ2-7; D is possibly TRBD1 (5 bases). The CDR3 has 13 amino acids. Per the germline V gene, CDR1 is SGHAT and CDR2 is FQNNGV. Trimming removed 1 base from V and 4 bases from J, with 8 bases in between.

The V and J genes are TRBV12-5 and TRBJ2-2; TRBD1 aligns across 8 bases. Trimming removed 6 bases from V and 1 base from J; junction bases left unmatched: 4. CDR3 length equals 15 residues. CDR1 and CDR2 from the germline V gene are LGHNT and FRNRAP. This CDR3 is CASGPGTGNTGELFF. CDR3 nucleotide sequence: TGTGCTAGTGGGCCCGGGACAGGGAACACCGGGGAGCTGTTTTTT.

The genes are TRBV29-1 and TRBJ2-5; D gene ambiguous. Trimming took off 2 bases at V and 4 bases at J, with 8 bases between the two ends. The CDR3 extends over 12 amino acids. Per the germline V gene, CDR1 is SQVTM and CDR2 is ANQGSEA. CDR3 DNA sequence: TGCAGCGTTGAATCCCTGGGAGAGACCCAGTACTTC. Amino acids: CSVESLGETQYF.

The chain recombines TRBV10-2 with TRBJ2-7; D tentatively fits TRBD1 or TRBD2 (5 bases each). The V end was cut by 6 bases, the J end by 2 bases, with 17 bases between. The CDR3 has 15 residues. Per germline, CDR1 WSHSY and CDR2 SAAADI. CDR3 residues: CASSVAGTKTYEQYF. Here the CDR3 DNA reads TGCGCCAGCAGCGTCGCCGGGACGAAAACCTACGAGCAGTACTTC.

This chain joins TRBV5-1 and TRBJ2-1, with 15 bases matching TRBD2. Germline V gene sequence: CDR1 SGHRS, CDR2 YFSETQ. Trimming at V came to 0 bases and at J to 6 bases, leaving 7 bases not matched to a gene. The CDR3 loop spans 18 amino acids. In nucleotides, the CDR3 is TGCGCCAGCAGCTTGGCCCGGACTAGCGGGAGGGGCGGCAATGAGCAGTTCTTC. Translation: CASSLARTSGRGGNEQFF.